This TCR beta chain was recovered during a study of OX40 agonist ivuxolimab in advanced cancers. Study observations and caveats: In the 0.1 to 3.0 mg/kg range, CD4+ and CD8+ blood T cells had expanded clonally by week 6.

The germline V gene encodes CDR1 MGHRA and CDR2 YSYEKL. The CDR3 is made up of 18 amino acids. V shed 0 bases, J shed 4 bases, and the junction held 8 bases outside the gene matches. The method was immunoSEQ multiplex PCR; TCRdb's version includes in-frame clones alone and lacks a portion of them. The sample yields 35,000 or so clones, about 80% seen once. For this clone: Its specificity is unknown.

The sample here was CD4+ or CD8+ T cells sorted from blood, taken in a trial of the OX40 agonist ivuxolimab. The chain joins TRBV4-1 to TRBJ2-1, with 11 bases matching TRBD2. This TCR derives from an adult with an advanced solid tumor such as melanoma, head and neck, liver or kidney cancer. The CDR3 loop is CASSQDDEASGGYNEQFF. For the CDR3, the DNA is TGCGCCAGCAGCCAAGATGATGAGGCTAGCGGGGGGTACAATGAGCAGTTCTTC.